Only a few counts were recorded for the clone carrying this TCR beta chain. Its antigen is as yet unknown. Through a sample-barcoded 5' primer and a J-beta primer mix, a second PCR was run for roughly 6 to 12 cycles. Every molecule of cDNA carried a tag from a template-switch adaptor with 12 random nucleotides. A single record per CDR3 protein comes from TCRdb applying MiXCR to the 5' RACE reads. In the table there are 700,000 to 900,000 distinct CDR3 sequences, roughly 50% of which are singletons. The data were taken from a study of blood T cells in healthy people across ages. The CDR3 has 15 amino acids. With V trimmed by 3 bases and J by 11 bases, 13 bases remained unmatched. CDR1 and CDR2 (germline): DFQATT, SNEGSKA (reference sequence). A minimum of 6 million PBMCs was isolated per sample. Findings and caveats of the study: Expanded clonotype changes were possibly confounded by unknown donor CMV status. Considered underestimates were the diversity estimates obtained from one million T cells.

This TCR derives from a man at least 80 years old in good health. The specimen was blood. This chain joins TRBV20-1 and TRBJ2-3; 11 positions match TRBD1. CDR3 residues: CSASGGQGASRKQYF. The CDR3 DNA is TGCAGTGCTAGTGGAGGACAGGGGGCGAGTAGAAAGCAGTATTTT.